This TCR beta chain is drawn from a study of blood T cell repertoires in COVID-19. Study information: Material from acute and convalescent COVID-19 was sourced from the United States, Italy and Spain.

Sequencing used immunoSEQ multiplex PCR; TCRdb keeps in-frame clones, though not all of them. Of approximately 270,000 clones listed, 75% to 90% are singletons. V lost 7 bases and J lost 5, with 20 bases in between. In germline, CDR1 is LNHDA, CDR2 SQIVND (reference sequence). The CDR3 extends over 15 amino acids. V gene TRBV19 combines with J gene TRBJ2-5; maybe TRBD2 (7 bases). The sample was peripheral blood. This clonotype was obtained from a man aged 50 or older with acute or convalescent COVID-19. CDR3: CASMRGGGLSETQYF. For the CDR3, the DNA is TGTGCCAGTATGAGAGGGGGGGGCCTTTCGGAGACCCAGTACTTC.